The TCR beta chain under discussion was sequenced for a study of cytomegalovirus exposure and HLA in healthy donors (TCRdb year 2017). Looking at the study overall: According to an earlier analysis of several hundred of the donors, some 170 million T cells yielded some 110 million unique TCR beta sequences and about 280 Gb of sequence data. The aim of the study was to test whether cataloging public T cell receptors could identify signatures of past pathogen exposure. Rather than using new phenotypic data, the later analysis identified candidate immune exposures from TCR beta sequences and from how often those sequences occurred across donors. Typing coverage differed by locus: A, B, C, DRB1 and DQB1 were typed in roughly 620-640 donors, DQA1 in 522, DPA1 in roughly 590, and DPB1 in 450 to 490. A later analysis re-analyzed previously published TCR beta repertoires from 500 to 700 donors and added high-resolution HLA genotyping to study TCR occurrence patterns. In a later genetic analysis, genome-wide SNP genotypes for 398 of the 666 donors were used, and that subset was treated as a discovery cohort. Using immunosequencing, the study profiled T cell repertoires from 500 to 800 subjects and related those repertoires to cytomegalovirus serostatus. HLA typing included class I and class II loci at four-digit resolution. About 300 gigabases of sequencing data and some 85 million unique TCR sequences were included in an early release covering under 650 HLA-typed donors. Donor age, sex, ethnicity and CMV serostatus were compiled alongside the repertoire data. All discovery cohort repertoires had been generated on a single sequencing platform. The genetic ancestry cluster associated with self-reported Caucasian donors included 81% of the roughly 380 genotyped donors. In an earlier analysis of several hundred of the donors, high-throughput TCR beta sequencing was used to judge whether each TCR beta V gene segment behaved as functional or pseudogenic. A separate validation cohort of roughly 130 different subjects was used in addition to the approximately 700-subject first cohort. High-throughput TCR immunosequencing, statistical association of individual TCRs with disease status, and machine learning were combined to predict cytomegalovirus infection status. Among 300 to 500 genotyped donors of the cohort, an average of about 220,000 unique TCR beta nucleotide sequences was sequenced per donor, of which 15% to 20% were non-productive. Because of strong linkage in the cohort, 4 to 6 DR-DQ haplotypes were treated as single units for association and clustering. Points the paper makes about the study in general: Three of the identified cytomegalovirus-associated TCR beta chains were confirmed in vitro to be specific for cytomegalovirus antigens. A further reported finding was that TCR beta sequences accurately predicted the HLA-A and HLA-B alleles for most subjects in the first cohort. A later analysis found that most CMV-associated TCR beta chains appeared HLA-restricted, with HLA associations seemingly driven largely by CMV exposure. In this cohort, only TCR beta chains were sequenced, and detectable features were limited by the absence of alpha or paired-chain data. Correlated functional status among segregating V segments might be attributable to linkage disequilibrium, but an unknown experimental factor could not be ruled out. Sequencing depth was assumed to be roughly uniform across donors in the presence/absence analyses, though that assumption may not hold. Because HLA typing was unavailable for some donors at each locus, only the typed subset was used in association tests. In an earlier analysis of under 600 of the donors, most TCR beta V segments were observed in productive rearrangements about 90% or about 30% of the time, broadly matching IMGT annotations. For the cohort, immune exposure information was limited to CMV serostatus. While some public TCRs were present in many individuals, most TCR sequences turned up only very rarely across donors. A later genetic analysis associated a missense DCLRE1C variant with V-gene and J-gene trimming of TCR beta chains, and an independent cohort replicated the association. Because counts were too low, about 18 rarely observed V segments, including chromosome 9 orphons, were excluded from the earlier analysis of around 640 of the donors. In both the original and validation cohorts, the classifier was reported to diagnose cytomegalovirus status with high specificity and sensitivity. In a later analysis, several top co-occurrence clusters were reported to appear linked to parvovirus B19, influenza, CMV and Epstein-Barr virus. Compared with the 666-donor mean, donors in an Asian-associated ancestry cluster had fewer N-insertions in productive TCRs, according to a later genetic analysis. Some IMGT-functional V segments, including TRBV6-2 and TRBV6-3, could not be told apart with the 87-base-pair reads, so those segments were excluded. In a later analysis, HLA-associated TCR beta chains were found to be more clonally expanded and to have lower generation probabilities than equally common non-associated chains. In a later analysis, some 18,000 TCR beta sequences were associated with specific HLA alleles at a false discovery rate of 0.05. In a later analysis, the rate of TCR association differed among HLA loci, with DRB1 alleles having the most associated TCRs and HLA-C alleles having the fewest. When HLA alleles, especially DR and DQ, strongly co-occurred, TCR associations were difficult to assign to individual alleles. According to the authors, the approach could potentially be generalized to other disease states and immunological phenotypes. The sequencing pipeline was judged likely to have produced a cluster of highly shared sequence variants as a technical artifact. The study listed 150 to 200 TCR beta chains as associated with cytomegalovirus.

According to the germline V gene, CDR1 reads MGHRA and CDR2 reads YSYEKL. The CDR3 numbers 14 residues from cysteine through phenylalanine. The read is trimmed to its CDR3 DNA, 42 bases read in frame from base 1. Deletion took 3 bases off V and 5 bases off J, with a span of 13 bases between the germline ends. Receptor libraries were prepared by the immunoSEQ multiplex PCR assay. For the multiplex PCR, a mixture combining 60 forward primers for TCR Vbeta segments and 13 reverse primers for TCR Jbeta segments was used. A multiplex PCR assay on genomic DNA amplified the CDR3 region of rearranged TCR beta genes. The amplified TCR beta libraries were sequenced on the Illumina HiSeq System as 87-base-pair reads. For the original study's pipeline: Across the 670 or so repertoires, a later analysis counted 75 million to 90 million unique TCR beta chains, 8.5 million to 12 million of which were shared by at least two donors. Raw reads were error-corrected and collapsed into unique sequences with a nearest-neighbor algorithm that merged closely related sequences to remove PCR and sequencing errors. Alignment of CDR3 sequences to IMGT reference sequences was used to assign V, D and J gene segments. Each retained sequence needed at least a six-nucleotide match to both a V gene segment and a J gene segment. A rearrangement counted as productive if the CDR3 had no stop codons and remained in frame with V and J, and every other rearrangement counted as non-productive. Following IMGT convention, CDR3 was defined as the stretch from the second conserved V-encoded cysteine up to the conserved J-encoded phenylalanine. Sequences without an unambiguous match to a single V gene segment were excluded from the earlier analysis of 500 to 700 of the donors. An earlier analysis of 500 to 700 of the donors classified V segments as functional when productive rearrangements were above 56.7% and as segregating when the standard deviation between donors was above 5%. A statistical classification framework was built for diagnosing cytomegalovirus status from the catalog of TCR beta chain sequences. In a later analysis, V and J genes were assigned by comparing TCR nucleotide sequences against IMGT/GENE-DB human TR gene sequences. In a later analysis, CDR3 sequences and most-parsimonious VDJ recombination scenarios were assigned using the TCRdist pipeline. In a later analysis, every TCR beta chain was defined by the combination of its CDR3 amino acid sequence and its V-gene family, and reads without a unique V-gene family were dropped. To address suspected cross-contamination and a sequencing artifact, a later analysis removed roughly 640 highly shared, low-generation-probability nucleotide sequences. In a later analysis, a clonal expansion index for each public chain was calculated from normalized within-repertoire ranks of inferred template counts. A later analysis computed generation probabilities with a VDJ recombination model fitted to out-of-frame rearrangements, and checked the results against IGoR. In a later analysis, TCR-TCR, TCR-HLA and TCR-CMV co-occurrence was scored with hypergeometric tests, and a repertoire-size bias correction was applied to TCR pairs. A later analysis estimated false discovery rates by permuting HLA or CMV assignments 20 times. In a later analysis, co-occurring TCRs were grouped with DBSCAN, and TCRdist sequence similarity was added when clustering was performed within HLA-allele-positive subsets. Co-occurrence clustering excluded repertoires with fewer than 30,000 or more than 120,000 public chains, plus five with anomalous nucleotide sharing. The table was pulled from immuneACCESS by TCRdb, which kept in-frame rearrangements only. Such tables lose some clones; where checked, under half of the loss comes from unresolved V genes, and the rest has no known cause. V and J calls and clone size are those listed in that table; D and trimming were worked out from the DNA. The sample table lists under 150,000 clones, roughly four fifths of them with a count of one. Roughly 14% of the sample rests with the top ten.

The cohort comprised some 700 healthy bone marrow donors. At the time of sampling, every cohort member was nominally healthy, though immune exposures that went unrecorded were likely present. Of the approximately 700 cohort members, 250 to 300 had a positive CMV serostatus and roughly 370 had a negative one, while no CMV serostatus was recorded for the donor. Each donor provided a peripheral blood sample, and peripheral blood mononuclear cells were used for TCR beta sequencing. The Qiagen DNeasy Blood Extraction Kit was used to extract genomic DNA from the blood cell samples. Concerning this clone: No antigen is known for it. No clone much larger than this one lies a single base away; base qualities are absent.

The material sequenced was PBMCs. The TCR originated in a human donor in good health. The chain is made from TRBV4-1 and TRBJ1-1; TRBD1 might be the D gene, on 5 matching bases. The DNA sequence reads TGCGCCAGCAGCCAGGAGGGGAGACGGACTGAAGCTTTCTTT. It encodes CASSQEGRRTEAFF.